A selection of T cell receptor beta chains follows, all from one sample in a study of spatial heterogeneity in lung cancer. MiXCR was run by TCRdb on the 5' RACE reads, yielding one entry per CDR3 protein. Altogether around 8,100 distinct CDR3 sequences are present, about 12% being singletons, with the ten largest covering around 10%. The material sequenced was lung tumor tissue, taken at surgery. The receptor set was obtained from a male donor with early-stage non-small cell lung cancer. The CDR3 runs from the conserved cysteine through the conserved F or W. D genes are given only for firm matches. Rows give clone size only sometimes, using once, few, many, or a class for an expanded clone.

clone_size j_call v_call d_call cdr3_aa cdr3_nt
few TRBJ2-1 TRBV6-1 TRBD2 CASMGTTKQFF TGTGCCAGCATGGGGACTACCAAGCAGTTCTTC
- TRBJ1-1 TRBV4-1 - CASSQIQGIPEAFF TGCGCCAGCAGCCAAATCCAGGGGATTCCTGAAGCTTTCTTT
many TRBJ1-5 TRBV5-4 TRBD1 CASSRQGGGQPQHF TGTGCCAGCAGTCGACAGGGGGGAGGCCAGCCCCAGCATTTT
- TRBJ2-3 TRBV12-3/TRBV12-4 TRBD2 CASSFSGGPTDTQYF TGTGCCAGCAGTTTTAGCGGGGGGCCCACAGATACGCAGTATTTT
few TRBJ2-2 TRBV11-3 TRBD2 CASSRKAGGTTGELFF TGTGCCAGCAGCAGGAAAGCGGGGGGGACCACCGGGGAGCTGTTTTTT
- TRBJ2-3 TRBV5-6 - CASSPGEFGTDTQYF TGTGCCAGCAGCCCGGGGGAATTTGGCACAGATACGCAGTATTTT
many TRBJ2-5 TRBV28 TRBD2 CASSSSGEETQYF TGTGCCAGCAGCTCGAGCGGGGAAGAGACCCAGTACTTC
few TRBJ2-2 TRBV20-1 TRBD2 CSARDVGGSDTGELFF TGCAGTGCTAGAGATGTGGGCGGGAGTGACACCGGGGAGCTGTTTTTT
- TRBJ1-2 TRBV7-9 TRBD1 CASSLGQGFGYGYTF TGTGCCAGCAGCTTGGGACAGGGCTTTGGGTATGGCTACACCTTC
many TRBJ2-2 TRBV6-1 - CASRDRNTRTGELFF TGTGCCAGCAGAGACAGAAACACTAGAACCGGGGAGCTGTTTTTT
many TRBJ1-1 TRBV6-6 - CASSPSGGTEAFF TGTGCCAGCAGTCCCTCCGGGGGCACTGAAGCTTTCTTT
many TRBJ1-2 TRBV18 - CASSPDTSTTF TGTGCCAGCTCACCGGACACCTCAACCACCTTC
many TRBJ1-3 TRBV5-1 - CASSLLGNTIYF TGCGCCAGCAGCTTGTTGGGAAACACCATATATTTT
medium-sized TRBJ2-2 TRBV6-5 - CASSKGIVYTGELFF TGTGCCAGCAGTAAGGGTATCGTCTACACCGGGGAGCTGTTTTTT
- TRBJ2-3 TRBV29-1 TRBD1 CSVGQGATDTQYF TGCAGCGTCGGACAGGGGGCAACAGATACGCAGTATTTT
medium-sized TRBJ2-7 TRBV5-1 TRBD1 CASSLGQGPYEQYF TGCGCCAGCAGCTTGGGACAGGGCCCCTACGAGCAGTACTTC
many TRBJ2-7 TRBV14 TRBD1 CASSPGQGYEQYF TGTGCCAGCAGCCCAGGACAGGGCTACGAGCAGTACTTC
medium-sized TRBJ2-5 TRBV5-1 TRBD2 CASSIGLAGQETQYF TGCGCCAGCAGCATAGGACTAGCGGGTCAAGAGACCCAGTACTTC
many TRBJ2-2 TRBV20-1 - CSARDFDRSGELFF TGCAGTGCTAGAGATTTCGACCGATCCGGGGAGCTGTTTTTT
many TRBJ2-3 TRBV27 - CASKQGPDTQYF TGTGCCAGCAAGCAGGGTCCAGATACGCAGTATTTT
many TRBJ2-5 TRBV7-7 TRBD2 CASSLASGPQETQYF TGTGCTAGCAGCTTGGCTAGCGGGCCACAAGAGACCCAGTACTTC
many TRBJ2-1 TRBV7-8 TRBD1 CASSLAQRTGGKSEQFF TGTGCCAGCAGCTTAGCGCAGAGGACAGGGGGCAAAAGTGAGCAGTTCTTC
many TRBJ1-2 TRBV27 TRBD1 CASSLGLWDRDNYGYTF TGTGCCAGCAGTTTAGGGCTTTGGGACAGAGATAACTATGGCTACACCTTC
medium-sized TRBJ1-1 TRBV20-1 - CSARYTVNTEAFF TGCAGTGCTAGATATACAGTGAACACTGAAGCTTTCTTT
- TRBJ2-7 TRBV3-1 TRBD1 CASSQLRQGNEQYF TGTGCCAGCAGCCAATTACGACAGGGTAACGAGCAGTACTTC
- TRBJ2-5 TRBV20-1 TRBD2 CSPREDQETQYF TGCAGTCCTCGGGAGGACCAAGAGACCCAGTACTTC
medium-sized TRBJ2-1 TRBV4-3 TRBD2 CASSQATSAGNEQFF TGCGCCAGCAGCCAAGCGACTAGCGCGGGCAATGAGCAGTTCTTC
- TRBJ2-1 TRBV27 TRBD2 CASSQRSGNNEQFF TGTGCCAGCAGTCAGCGTAGCGGGAACAATGAGCAGTTCTTC
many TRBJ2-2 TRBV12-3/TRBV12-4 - CASSWNIGGNTGELFF TGTGCCAGCAGTTGGAATATCGGGGGGAACACCGGGGAGCTGTTTTTT
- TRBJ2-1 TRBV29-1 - CSVEGARGGPHEQFF TGCAGCGTTGAGGGGGCCAGGGGAGGGCCACATGAGCAGTTCTTC
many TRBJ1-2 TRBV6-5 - CASSYQGPGGYTF TGTGCCAGCAGTTATCAGGGGCCTGGCGGCTACACCTTC
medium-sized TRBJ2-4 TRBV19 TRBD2 CASSDRMFVGGKKAKNIQYF TGTGCCAGTAGTGATCGTATGTTTGTCGGGGGGAAGAAGGCCAAAAACATTCAGTACTTC
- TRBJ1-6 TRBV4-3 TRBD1 CASSDRVTYNSPLHF TGCGCCAGCAGTGACAGGGTGACCTATAATTCACCCCTCCACTTT
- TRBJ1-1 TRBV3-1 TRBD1 CASSQVLPGQGRTEAFF TGTGCCAGCAGCCAGGTTTTGCCCGGACAGGGCAGGACTGAAGCTTTCTTT
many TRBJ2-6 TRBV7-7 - CASSPGQGTGANVLTF TGTGCCAGCAGCCCAGGCCAGGGGACCGGGGCCAACGTCCTGACTTTC
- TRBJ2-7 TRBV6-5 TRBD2 CASRRLAESSYEQYF TGTGCCAGCAGGCGACTAGCGGAGAGCTCCTACGAGCAGTACTTC
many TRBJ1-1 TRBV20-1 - CCRIMNTEAFF TGCTGCAGGATAATGAACACTGAAGCTTTCTTT
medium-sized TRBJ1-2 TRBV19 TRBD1 CASSIDGTGYYGYTF TGTGCCAGTAGTATAGATGGGACAGGGTACTATGGCTACACCTTC
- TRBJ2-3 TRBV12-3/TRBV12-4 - CASSHRDEGTDTQYF TGTGCCAGCAGCCACCGAGATGAGGGGACAGATACGCAGTATTTT
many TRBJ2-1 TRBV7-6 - CASSLTYEQFF TGTGCCAGCAGCTTGACGTATGAGCAGTTCTTC
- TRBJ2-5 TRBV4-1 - CASSGGQSQETQYF TGCGCCAGCAGCGGTGGACAGTCCCAAGAGACCCAGTACTTC
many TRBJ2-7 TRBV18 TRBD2 CASSPASGSGEQYF TGTGCCAGCTCACCGGCTAGCGGGAGTGGCGAGCAGTACTTC
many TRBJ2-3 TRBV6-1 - CASSETSVTFSTDTQYF TGTGCCAGCAGTGAAACGTCCGTTACATTTAGCACAGATACGCAGTATTTT
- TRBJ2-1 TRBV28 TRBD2 CASKRTSDDNEQFF TGTGCCAGCAAGCGGACTAGCGATGACAATGAGCAGTTCTTC
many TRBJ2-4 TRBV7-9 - CATQGLGIQYF TGTGCCACTCAGGGTTTGGGCATTCAGTACTTC
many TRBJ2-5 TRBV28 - CASSFNEGGETQYF TGTGCCAGCAGTTTTAATGAGGGAGGAGAGACCCAGTACTTC
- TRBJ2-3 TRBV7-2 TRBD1 CASSSSTGRTDTQYF TGTGCCAGCAGCTCGTCGACAGGGAGAACAGATACGCAGTATTTT
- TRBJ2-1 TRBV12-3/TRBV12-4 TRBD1 CASSLRQGYYNEQFF TGTGCCAGCAGTTTACGACAGGGGTACTACAATGAGCAGTTCTTC
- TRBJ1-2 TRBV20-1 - CSAGRQPNYGYTF TGCAGTGCTGGAAGACAGCCTAACTATGGCTACACCTTC
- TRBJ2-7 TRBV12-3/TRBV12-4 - CASSRRTYEQYF TGTGCCAGCAGCCGTCGGACCTACGAGCAGTACTTC
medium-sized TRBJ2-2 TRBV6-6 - CASSTRGSRREGELFF TGTGCCAGCAGCACCCGCGGCTCGCGTAGGGAGGGGGAGCTGTTTTTT
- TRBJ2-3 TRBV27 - CASSLGQLKPSTDTQYF TGTGCCAGCAGTTTAGGACAGCTAAAGCCTAGCACAGATACGCAGTATTTT
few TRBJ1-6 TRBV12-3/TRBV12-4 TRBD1 CASRPNRGNSPLHF TGTGCCAGCAGGCCGAACAGGGGGAACTCACCCCTCCACTTT